This T cell receptor beta chain was identified in a study of technical replicates of blood from several donors. V was shortened by 11 bases and J by 3 bases, with 14 bases between the two germline ends. The V gene's germline CDR1 is MDHEN and CDR2 SYDVKM. CDR3 length: 13 amino acids. Method: immunoSEQ multiplex PCR; TCRdb's copy keeps in-frame clones and lacks some. The sample has tens of thousands of clones, about 88% seen once. The TCR comes from a human donor in good health. V and J are TRBV28 and TRBJ1-5; D is perhaps TRBD1 (5 bases). What was sequenced was T cells isolated from PBMCs. CDR3 sequence: CASGVSYNQPQHF. In DNA form, the CDR3 reads TGTGCCTCGGGGGTTAGTTACAATCAGCCCCAGCATTTT.